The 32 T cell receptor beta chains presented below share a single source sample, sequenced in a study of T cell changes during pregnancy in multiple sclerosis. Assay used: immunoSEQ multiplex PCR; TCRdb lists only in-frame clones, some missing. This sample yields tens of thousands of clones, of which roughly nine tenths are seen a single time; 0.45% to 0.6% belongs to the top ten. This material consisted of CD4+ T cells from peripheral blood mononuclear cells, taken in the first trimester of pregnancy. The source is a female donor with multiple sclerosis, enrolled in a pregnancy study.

CDR3 DNA: TGTGCCAGCATCTTTTCGGCTAGCGGGAGTTTGGAGACCCAGTACTTC. Amino acid sequence: CASIFSASGSLETQYF. The rearrangement links TRBV9 to TRBJ2-5; TRBD2 aligns across 10 bases. Germline CDR1 and CDR2: SGDLS and YYNGEE. Unmatched junction bases numbered 13, after V lost 6 bases and J lost 5 bases. This CDR3 contains 16 residues.

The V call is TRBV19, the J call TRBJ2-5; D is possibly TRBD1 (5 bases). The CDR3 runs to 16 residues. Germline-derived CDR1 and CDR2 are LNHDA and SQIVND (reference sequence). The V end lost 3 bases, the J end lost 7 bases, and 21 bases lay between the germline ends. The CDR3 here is CASSMSRQGPGLTQYF. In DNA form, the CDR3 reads TGTGCCAGTAGTATGAGTCGGCAGGGCCCCGGGCTGACCCAGTACTTC.

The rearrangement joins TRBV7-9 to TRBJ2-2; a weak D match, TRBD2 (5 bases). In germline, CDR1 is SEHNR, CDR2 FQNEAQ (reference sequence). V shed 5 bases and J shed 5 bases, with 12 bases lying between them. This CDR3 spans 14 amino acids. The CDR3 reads CASSQDSGTGELFF. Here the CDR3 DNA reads TGTGCCAGCAGCCAGGACTCGGGGACCGGGGAGCTGTTTTTT.

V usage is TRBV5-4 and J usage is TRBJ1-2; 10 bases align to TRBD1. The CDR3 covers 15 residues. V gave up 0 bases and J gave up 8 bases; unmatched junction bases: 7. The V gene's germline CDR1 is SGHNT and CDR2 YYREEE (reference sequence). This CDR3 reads CASSLDLGQGNGYTF. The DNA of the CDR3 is TGTGCCAGCAGCTTGGACCTGGGACAGGGGAACGGCTACACCTTC.

CDR3 loop: CASRQDHTEAFF. The CDR3 DNA reads TGTGCCAGCAGACAGGACCACACTGAAGCTTTCTTT. The genes are TRBV2 and TRBJ1-1, with a possible D match to TRBD1 (5 bases). This CDR3 contains 12 residues. Germline V gene lookup returns CDR1 SNHLY and CDR2 FYNNEI. V lost 6 bases, J lost 3 bases, and 8 bases lay in between.

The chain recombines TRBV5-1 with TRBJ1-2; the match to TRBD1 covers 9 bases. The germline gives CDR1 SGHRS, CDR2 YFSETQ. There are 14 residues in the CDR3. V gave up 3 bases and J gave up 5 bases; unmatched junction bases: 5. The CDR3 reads CASSSDRGAYGYTF. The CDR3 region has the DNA TGCGCCAGCAGCTCGGACAGGGGAGCTTATGGCTACACCTTC.

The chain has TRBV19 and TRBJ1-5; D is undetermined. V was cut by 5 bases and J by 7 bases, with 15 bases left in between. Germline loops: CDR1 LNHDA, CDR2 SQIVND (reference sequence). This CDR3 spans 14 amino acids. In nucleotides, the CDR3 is TGTGCCAGTAGTTTCTTGTCGCTCGGGCAGCCCCAGCATTTT. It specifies CASSFLSLGQPQHF.

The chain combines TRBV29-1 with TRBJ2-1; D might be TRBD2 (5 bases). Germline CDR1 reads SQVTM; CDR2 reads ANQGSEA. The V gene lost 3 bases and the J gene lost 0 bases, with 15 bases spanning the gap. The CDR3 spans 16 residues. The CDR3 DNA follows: TGCAGCGTTGATGGCATCGGAGGCAACTCCTACAATGAGCAGTTCTTC. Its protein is CSVDGIGGNSYNEQFF.

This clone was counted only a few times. The CDR3 loop reads CASSSLRTDTQYF. As DNA, the CDR3 is TGTGCCAGCAGCTCCCTACGCACAGATACGCAGTATTTT. The V and J genes are TRBV7-2 and TRBJ2-3; D not resolved. The CDR3 has 13 residues. Germline loops: CDR1 SGHTA, CDR2 FQGNSA. V lost 4 bases, J lost 1 base, and 6 bases lay in between.

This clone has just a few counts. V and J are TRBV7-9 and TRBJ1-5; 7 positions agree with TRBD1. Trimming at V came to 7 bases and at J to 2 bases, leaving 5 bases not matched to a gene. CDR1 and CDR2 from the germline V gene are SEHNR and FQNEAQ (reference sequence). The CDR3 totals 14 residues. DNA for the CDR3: TGTGCCAGCACAGGGGGTCGTGGCAATCAGCCCCAGCATTTT. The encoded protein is CASTGGRGNQPQHF.

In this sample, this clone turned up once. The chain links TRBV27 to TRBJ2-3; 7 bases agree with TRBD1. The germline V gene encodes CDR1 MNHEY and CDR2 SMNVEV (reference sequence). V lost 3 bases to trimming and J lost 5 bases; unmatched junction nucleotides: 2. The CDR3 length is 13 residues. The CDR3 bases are TGTGCCAGCAGTTTGCACAGGGGAGATACGCAGTATTTT. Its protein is CASSLHRGDTQYF.

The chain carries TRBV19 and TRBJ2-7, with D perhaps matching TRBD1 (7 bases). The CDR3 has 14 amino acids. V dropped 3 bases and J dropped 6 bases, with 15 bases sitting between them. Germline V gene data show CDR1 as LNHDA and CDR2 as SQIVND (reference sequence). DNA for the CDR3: TGTGCCAGTAGTATTGGGCCAGGGGGAGGCGAGCAGTACTTC. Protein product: CASSIGPGGGEQYF.

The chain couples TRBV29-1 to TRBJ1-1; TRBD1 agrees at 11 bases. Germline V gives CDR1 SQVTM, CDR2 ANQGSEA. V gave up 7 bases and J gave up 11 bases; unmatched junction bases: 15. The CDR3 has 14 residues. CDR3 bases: TGCAGCGCCGCGAGGGGGACAGGGGGTGACCATGCTTTCTTT. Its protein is CSAARGTGGDHAFF.

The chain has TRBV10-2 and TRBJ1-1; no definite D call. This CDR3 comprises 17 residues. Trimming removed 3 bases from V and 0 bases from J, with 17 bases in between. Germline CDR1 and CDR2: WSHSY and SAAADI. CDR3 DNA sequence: TGCGCCAGCAGTGATTTGGGAGGGTCCTTTATGAACACTGAAGCTTTCTTT. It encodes CASSDLGGSFMNTEAFF.

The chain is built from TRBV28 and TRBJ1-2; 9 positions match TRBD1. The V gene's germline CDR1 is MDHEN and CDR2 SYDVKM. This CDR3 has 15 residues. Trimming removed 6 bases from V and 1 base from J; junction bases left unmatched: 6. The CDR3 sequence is CASRTGTGNNYGYTF. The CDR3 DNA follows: TGTGCCAGCAGGACCGGGACAGGGAATAACTATGGCTACACCTTC.

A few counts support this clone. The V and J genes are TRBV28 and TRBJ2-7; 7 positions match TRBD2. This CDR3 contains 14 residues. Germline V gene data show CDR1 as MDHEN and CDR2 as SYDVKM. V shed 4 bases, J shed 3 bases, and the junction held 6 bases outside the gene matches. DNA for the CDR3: TGTGCCAGCAGTTCCCCGGGGAGGGGCTACGAGCAGTACTTC. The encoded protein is CASSSPGRGYEQYF.

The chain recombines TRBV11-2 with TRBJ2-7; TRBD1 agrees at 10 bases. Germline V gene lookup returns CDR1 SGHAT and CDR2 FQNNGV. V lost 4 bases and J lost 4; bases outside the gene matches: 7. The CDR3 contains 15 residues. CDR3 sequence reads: CASSSLRDRGYEQYF. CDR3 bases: TGTGCCAGCAGCTCGCTCCGGGACAGGGGTTACGAGCAGTACTTC.

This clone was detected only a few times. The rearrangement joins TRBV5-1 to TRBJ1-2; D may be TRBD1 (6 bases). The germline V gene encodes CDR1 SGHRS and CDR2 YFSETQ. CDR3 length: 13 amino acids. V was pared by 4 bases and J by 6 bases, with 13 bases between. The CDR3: CASSNRDTDGYTF. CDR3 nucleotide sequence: TGCGCCAGCAGCAACCGGGACACTGATGGCTACACCTTC.

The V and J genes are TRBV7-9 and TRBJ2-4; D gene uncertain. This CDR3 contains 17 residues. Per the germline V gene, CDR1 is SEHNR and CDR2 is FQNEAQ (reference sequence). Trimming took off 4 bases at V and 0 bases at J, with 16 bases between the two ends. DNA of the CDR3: TGTGCCAGCAGCTCCATAACTCGCCGAGGAGCCAAAAACATTCAGTACTTC. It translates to CASSSITRRGAKNIQYF.

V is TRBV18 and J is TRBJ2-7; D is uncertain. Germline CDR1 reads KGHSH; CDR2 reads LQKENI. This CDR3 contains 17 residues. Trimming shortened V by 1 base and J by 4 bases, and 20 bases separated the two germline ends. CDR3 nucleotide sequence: TGTGCCAGCTCACCACTAGGTCGAAGAGGTACTATTTACGAGCAGTACTTC. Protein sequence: CASSPLGRRGTIYEQYF. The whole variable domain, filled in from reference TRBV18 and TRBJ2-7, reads NAGVMQNPRHLVRRRGQEARLRCSPMKGHSHVYWYRQLPEEGLKFMVYLQKENIIDESGMPKERFSAEFPKEGPSILRIQQVVRGDSAAYFCASSPLGRRGTIYEQYFGPGTRLTVT.

The CDR3 sequence: CAREREGNNEQFF. The CDR3 DNA is TGTGCCCGAGAGCGGGAGGGAAACAATGAGCAGTTCTTC. The J gene is TRBJ2-1, the V gene TRBV30; TRBD2 agrees at 10 bases. CDR1 is GTSNPN and CDR2 is SVGIG in the germline V gene (reference sequence). The CDR3 has 13 residues. J gave up 5 bases and V 8 bases, and 6 bases lay outside the gene matches.

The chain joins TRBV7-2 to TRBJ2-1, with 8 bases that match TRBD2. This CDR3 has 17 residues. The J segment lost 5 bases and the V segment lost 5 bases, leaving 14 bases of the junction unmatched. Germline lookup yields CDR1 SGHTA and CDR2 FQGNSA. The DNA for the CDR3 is TGTGCCAGCAGCCCCGCGTTAGCGGGAACCTCGAACAATGAGCAGTTCTTC. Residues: CASSPALAGTSNNEQFF.

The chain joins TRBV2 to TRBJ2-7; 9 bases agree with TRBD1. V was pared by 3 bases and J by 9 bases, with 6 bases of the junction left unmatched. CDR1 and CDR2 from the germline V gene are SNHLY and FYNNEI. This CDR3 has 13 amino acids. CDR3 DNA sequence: TGTGCCAGCAGTGATAACAGGGGGCTCGTGCAGTACTTC. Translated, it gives CASSDNRGLVQYF. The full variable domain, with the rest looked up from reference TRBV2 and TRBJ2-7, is EPEVTQTPSHQVTQMGQEVILRCVPISNHLYFYWYRQILGQKVEFLVSFYNNEISEKSEIFDDQFSVERPDGSNFTLKIRSTKLEDSAMYFCASSDNRGLVQYFGPGTRLTVT.

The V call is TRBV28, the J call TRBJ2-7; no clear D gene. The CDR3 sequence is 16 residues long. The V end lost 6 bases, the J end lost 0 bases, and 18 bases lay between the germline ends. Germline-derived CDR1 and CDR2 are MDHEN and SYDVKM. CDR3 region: CASSTPVRRPSYEQYF. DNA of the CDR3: TGTGCCAGCAGCACCCCTGTCCGGAGACCCTCCTACGAGCAGTACTTC.

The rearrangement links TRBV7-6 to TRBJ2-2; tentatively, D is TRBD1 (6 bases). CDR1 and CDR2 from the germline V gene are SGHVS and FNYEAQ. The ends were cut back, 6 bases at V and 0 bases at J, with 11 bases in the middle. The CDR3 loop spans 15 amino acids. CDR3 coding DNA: TGTGCCAGCAGATCCGGGACAACGAACACCGGGGAGCTGTTTTTT. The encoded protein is CASRSGTTNTGELFF.

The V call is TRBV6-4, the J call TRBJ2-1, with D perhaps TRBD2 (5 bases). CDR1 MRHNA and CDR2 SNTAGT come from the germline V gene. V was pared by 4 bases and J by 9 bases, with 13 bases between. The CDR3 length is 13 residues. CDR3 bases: TGTGCCAGCAGTGGAAAACTAGGCTTTGAGCAGTTCTTC. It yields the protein CASSGKLGFEQFF.

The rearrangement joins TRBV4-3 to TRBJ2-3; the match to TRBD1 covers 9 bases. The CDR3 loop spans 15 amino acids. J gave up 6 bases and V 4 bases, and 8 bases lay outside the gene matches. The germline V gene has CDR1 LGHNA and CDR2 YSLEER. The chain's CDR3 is CASSPGTGWVDTQYF. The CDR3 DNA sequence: TGCGCCAGCAGCCCCGGGACAGGGTGGGTGGATACGCAGTATTTT.

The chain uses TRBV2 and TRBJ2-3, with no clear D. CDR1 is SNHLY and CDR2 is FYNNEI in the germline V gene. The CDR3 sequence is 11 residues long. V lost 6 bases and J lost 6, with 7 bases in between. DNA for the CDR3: TGTGCCAGCAGGGTAGCCGATACGCAGTATTTT. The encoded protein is CASRVADTQYF.

DNA for the CDR3: TGTGCCAGCAGCGCCCCGGGGACAGGGATCGGGGCCAACGTCCTGACTTTC. Its protein product is CASSAPGTGIGANVLTF. V usage is TRBV5-6 and J usage is TRBJ2-6; 9 bases map to TRBD1. This CDR3 is 17 amino acids long. From germline, CDR1 is SGHDT and CDR2 YYEEEE. The V segment lost 4 bases and the J segment 4 bases; nucleotides outside the gene matches: 9.

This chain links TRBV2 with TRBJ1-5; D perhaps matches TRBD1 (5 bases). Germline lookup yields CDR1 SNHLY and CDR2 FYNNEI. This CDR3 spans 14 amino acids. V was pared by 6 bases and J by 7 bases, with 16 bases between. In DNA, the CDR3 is TGTGCCAGCAGGGGGCCCAGTAGAGTACAGCCCCAGCATTTT. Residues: CASRGPSRVQPQHF.

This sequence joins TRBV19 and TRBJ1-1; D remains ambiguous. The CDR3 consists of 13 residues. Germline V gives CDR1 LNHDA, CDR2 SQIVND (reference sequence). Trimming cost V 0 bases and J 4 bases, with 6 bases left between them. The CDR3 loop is CASSIEGSTEAFF. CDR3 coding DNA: TGTGCCAGTAGTATAGAGGGGAGCACTGAAGCTTTCTTT.

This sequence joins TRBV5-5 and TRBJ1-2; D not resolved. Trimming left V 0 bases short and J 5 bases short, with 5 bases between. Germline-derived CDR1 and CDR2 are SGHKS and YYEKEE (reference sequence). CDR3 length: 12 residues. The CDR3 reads CASSLGDYGYTF. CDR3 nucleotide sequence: TGTGCCAGCAGCTTGGGAGATTATGGCTACACCTTC. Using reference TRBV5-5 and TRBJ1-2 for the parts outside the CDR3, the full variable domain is DAGVTQSPTHLIKTRGQQVTLRCSPISGHKSVSWYQQVLGQGPQFIFQYYEKEERGRGNFPDRFSARQFPNYSSELNVNALLLGDSALYLCASSLGDYGYTFGSGTRLTVV.